Reported below is one T cell receptor (beta chain). This record belongs to a study of shared clonotypes between healthy human individuals. Sorted subsets were amplified in replicate PCRs using 200 ng DNA, tens of thousands of T cell genomes. This table comes from immunoSEQ multiplex PCR, and its TCRdb copy is limited to in-frame clones, with some not included. The table includes some 630,000 clones, 60% to 80% detected once. The V and J ends lost 7 bases and 5 bases, in that order; junction bases with no gene match: 8. This CDR3 has 14 amino acids. Germline-derived CDR1 and CDR2 are MNHNY and SVGAGI (reference sequence).

The chain carries TRBV6-6 and TRBJ1-5; TRBD1 matches 7 bases. The receptor was derived from a woman in her thirties in good health. Specimen: memory CD4+ T cells sorted from blood. Subset reported: CD45RA-negative fraction. The DNA of the CDR3 is TGTGCCAGCATCGATGGGCAGGGGGATCAGCCCCAGCATTTT. Encoded protein: CASIDGQGDQPQHF.